The rows below give T cell receptor beta chains drawn from one sample of a study of T-cell reconstitution after alpha-beta-depleted transplantation in children. MiXCR was run by TCRdb on the PCR reads, yielding one entry per CDR3 protein. The sample carries hundreds of thousands of distinct CDR3 sequences, approximately 32% recorded once. The sample was PBMCs from the stem cell graft donor, taken from the stem cell graft. These TCRs come from a human donor who donated a stem cell graft to a child with aplastic anemia. CDR3s include the opening cysteine and the closing phenylalanine or tryptophan. The order of the fields is CDR3 length, D gene, J gene, V gene, clone size, CDR3 protein, CDR3 DNA. D genes are given only for firm matches. A clone size is listed for some rows: how often the clone was seen (once, few, many), or a class if it is expanded.

16 | - | TRBJ1-1 | TRBV7-2 | once | CASSRESGLSQTEAFF | TGTGCCAGCAGCCGAGAGTCCGGACTGAGTCAAACTGAAGCTTTCTTT
16 | - | TRBJ2-7 | TRBV19 | few | CASSIDSRRHSYEQYF | TGTGCCAGTAGTATAGATTCCCGGAGGCACTCCTACGAGCAGTACTTC
13 | - | TRBJ1-5 | TRBV4-3 | few | CASSQGMAQPQHF | TGCGCCAGCAGCCAGGGGATGGCTCAGCCCCAGCATTTT
17 | TRBD1 | TRBJ2-4 | TRBV7-9 | few | CASSPAGTGAAKNIQYF | TGTGCCAGCAGCCCCGCCGGGACAGGGGCTGCCAAAAACATTCAGTACTTC
14 | - | TRBJ2-3 | TRBV4-1 | - | CASSQDFSTDTQYF | TGCGCCAGCAGCCAAGATTTTAGCACAGATACGCAGTATTTT
14 | - | TRBJ1-4 | TRBV2 | few | CASSVTRSDEKLFF | TGTGCCAGCAGTGTAACTAGGAGTGATGAAAAACTGTTTTTT
15 | - | TRBJ2-7 | TRBV5-1 | - | CASSREGPTTYEQYF | TGCGCCAGCAGCCGTGAGGGACCTACAACCTACGAGCAGTACTTC
16 | TRBD2 | TRBJ2-4 | TRBV6-1 | - | CASGGTSGRAKNIQYF | TGTGCCAGCGGGGGGACTAGCGGGAGGGCCAAAAACATTCAGTACTTC
15 | TRBD2 | TRBJ2-7 | TRBV20-1 | few | CSAAPLAGGTYEQYF | TGCAGTGCCGCCCCCCTAGCGGGAGGGACCTACGAGCAGTACTTC
14 | - | TRBJ2-1 | TRBV5-1 | - | CASSSDSTYNEQFF | TGCGCCAGCAGCTCCGACAGTACCTACAATGAGCAGTTCTTC
13 | TRBD1 | TRBJ2-3 | TRBV10-3 | - | CAIKGQGTDTQYF | TGTGCCATCAAAGGACAGGGCACAGATACGCAGTATTTT
15 | - | TRBJ2-1 | TRBV4-3 | - | CASSQSTGTGLEQFF | TGCGCCAGCAGCCAATCAACCGGGACCGGGCTTGAGCAGTTCTTC
15 | TRBD2 | TRBJ2-5 | TRBV12-3/TRBV12-4 | - | CASSSSGKRQETQYF | TGTGCCAGCAGTTCTAGCGGGAAACGACAAGAGACCCAGTACTTC
15 | - | TRBJ2-1 | TRBV29-1 | - | CSVIRGESSYNEQFF | TGCAGCGTTATAAGAGGGGAGAGCTCCTACAATGAGCAGTTCTTC
15 | - | TRBJ1-4 | TRBV7-2 | - | CASSLGLQSNEKLFF | TGTGCCAGCAGCTTAGGACTGCAGTCTAATGAAAAACTGTTTTTT
18 | - | TRBJ1-4 | TRBV4-3 | - | CASSQERLLTGFNEKLFF | TGCGCCAGCAGCCAAGAGAGGCTTCTAACAGGCTTTAATGAAAAACTGTTTTTT
17 | TRBD1 | TRBJ1-1 | TRBV7-9 | - | CASSLWGQGAMNTEAFF | TGTGCCAGCAGCTTATGGGGACAGGGGGCCATGAACACTGAAGCTTTCTTT
15 | TRBD1 | TRBJ2-2 | TRBV19 | - | CASLGTAANTGELFF | TGTGCCAGCCTCGGGACAGCTGCGAACACCGGGGAGCTGTTTTTT
14 | TRBD2 | TRBJ2-5 | TRBV29-1 | - | CSAIAGGRQETQYF | TGCAGCGCCATAGCGGGAGGGCGACAAGAGACCCAGTACTTC
14 | - | TRBJ1-4 | TRBV30 | few | CAWSTSTTNEKLFF | TGTGCCTGGAGTACCTCTACAACTAATGAAAAACTGTTTTTT
13 | - | TRBJ2-7 | TRBV9 | - | CASSVEASDEQYF | TGTGCCAGCAGCGTAGAGGCTAGCGACGAGCAGTACTTC
22 | - | TRBJ1-1 | TRBV20-1 | - | CSARDTNALAASFVARNTEAFF | TGCAGTGCTAGAGACACGAACGCGCTGGCGGCCAGTTTCGTAGCGAGGAACACTGAAGCTTTCTTT
13 | - | TRBJ2-7 | TRBV12-3/TRBV12-4 | - | CASSLGQLYGQYF | TGTGCCAGCAGTTTAGGCCAGCTCTATGGGCAGTACTTC